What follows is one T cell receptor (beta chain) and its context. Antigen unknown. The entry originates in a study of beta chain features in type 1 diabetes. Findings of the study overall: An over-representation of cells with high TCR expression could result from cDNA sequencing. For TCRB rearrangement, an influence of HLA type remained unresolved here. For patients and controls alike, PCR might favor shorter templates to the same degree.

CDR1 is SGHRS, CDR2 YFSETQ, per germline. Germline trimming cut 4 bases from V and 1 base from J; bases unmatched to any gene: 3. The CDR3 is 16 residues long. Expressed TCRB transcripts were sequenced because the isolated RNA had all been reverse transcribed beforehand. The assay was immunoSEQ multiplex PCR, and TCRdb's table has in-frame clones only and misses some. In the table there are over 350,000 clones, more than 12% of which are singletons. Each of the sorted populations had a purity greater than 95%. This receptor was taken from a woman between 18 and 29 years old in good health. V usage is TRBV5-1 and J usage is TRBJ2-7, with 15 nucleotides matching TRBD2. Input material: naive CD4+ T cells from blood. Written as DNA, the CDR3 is TGCGCCAGCAGCACGGGGACTAGCGGGGGGTCCTACGAGCAGTACTTC. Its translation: CASSTGTSGGSYEQYF.